Below, one TCR beta chain is given with its context. The antigen remains undetermined. Trimming left V 0 bases short and J 3 bases short, with 3 bases between. The germline gives CDR1 LNHDA, CDR2 SQIVND (reference sequence). The CDR3 contains 13 residues. This specimen comes from a study of shared clonotypes between healthy human individuals. Notes on the study in general: Sharing of clonotypes among donors was expected to vary with sequencing depth. It was the non-shared clonotypes that had lower generation probabilities than clonotypes shared by all four donors. On the whole, naive subsets had larger estimated richness than memory subsets had.

The assay was immunoSEQ multiplex PCR, and TCRdb's table has in-frame clones only and misses some. The sample carries over 400,000 clones, roughly 95% recorded once. The CD4+ fraction was divided into a CD45RA+ naive subset and a CD45RA-negative memory subset. The receptor's source is a woman aged 30 to 39 in good health. The sequenced material came from naive CD4+ T cells sorted from blood. As for subset: CD45RA+ positively selected. This sequence joins TRBV19 and TRBJ1-5; D is unresolved. CDR3 DNA: TGTGCCAGTAGTATAGAACACAATCAGCCCCAGCATTTT. Its protein product is CASSIEHNQPQHF.